These 27 T cell receptor beta chains were sequenced from one sample in a study of T cell changes during pregnancy in multiple sclerosis. The method was immunoSEQ multiplex PCR; TCRdb's version includes in-frame clones alone and lacks a portion of them. The sample includes 43,000 or so clones, 80% to 90% of them seen just once. This sample comprised peripheral blood, obtained in the first trimester of pregnancy. Receptors were obtained from a female donor with multiple sclerosis, enrolled in a pregnancy study.

The V call is TRBV19, the J call TRBJ1-5; D gene uncertain. CDR3 length equals 13 residues. The germline V gene has CDR1 LNHDA and CDR2 SQIVND (reference sequence). V lost 4 bases and J 4 bases, leaving 8 bases between the germline ends. In DNA, the CDR3 is TGTGCCAGTAGTACTCAGGTAAATCAGCCCCAGCATTTT. Translating it yields CASSTQVNQPQHF.

V gene TRBV5-1 combines with J gene TRBJ1-2; D possibly corresponds to TRBD1 (5 bases). This CDR3 region has 13 residues. Germline V gives CDR1 SGHRS, CDR2 YFSETQ. Deletions cut 1 base from V and 7 bases from J, with 11 bases between. The chain's CDR3 is CASSLNQGGGYTF. The DNA of the CDR3 is TGCGCCAGCAGCTTGAACCAGGGTGGTGGCTACACCTTC.

V usage is TRBV18 and J usage is TRBJ1-1; D not certain. The germline CDR1 and CDR2 sequences are KGHSH and LQKENI. Trimming cost V 0 bases and J 6 bases, with 14 bases left between them. The CDR3 contains 15 residues. CDR3 sequence reads: CASSPPSPLFPEAFF. The CDR3 DNA reads TGTGCCAGCTCACCACCTTCCCCCTTGTTCCCTGAAGCTTTCTTT.

The chain carries TRBV28 and TRBJ1-1; the D is unclear. CDR1 is MDHEN, CDR2 SYDVKM, per germline. The CDR3 extends over 14 amino acids. V gave up 6 bases and J gave up 0 bases, with 11 bases separating them. Here the CDR3 DNA reads TGTGCCAGCAGAACAGTCACCATGAACACTGAAGCTTTCTTT. This translates into CASRTVTMNTEAFF.

The chain employs TRBV5-1 and TRBJ1-1, with a weak D call TRBD1 (5 bases). This CDR3 comprises 15 residues. V lost 3 bases and J lost 3, with 15 bases in between. CDR1 is SGHRS and CDR2 is YFSETQ in the germline V gene. The CDR3 sequence is CASSWEPGIHTEAFF. DNA for the CDR3: TGCGCCAGCAGCTGGGAACCAGGGATTCACACTGAAGCTTTCTTT.

The rearrangement links TRBV5-6 to TRBJ1-6; TRBD1 matches 7 bases. Looked up from germline, CDR1 is SGHDT and CDR2 is YYEEEE. The CDR3 covers 18 residues. The ends lost 4 bases at V and 0 bases at J; junction bases unmatched: 10. CDR3 sequence reads: CASSPLDRASSYNSPLHF. In DNA form, the CDR3 reads TGTGCCAGCAGCCCGTTAGACAGGGCGAGCTCCTATAATTCACCCCTCCACTTT.

This chain connects TRBV18 to TRBJ2-2; 10 bases match TRBD2. Trimming took 1 base from V and 0 from J; bases not matched to a gene: 5. This CDR3 has 18 residues. CDR1 and CDR2 (germline): KGHSH, LQKENI. CDR3 DNA sequence: TGTGCCAGCTCACCACGTCCTAGCGGGGGAACGAACACCGGGGAGCTGTTTTTT. Encoded protein: CASSPRPSGGTNTGELFF.

This clone came up once. The V call is TRBV10-3, the J call TRBJ1-4, with 8 bases lining up with TRBD1. V lost 3 bases and J lost 0; bases outside the gene matches: 6. Germline V gene data show CDR1 as ENHRY and CDR2 as SYGVKD. The CDR3 has 17 amino acids. Here the CDR3 reads CAISDGQGHATNEKLFF. The CDR3 DNA sequence: TGTGCCATCAGTGACGGACAGGGCCATGCAACTAATGAAAAACTGTTTTTT.

The chain couples TRBV2 to TRBJ2-2; perhaps TRBD2 as D (5 bases). The CDR3 is made up of 15 amino acids. The germline V gene has CDR1 SNHLY and CDR2 FYNNEI. CDR3: CAPAPGFANTGELFF. DNA for the CDR3: TGTGCACCAGCTCCGGGGTTTGCGAACACCGGGGAGCTGTTTTTT. Together with reference TRBV2 and TRBJ2-2, the CDR3 gives the full variable domain: EPEVTQTPSHQVTQMGQEVILRCVPISNHLYFYWYRQILGQKVEFLVSFYNNEISEKSEIFDDQFSVERPDGSNFTLKIRSTKLEDSAMYFCAPAPGFANTGELFFGEGSRLTVL.

The chain links TRBV9 to TRBJ2-7; 8 bases align to TRBD2. The CDR3 loop spans 15 amino acids. V dropped 2 bases and J dropped 3; count of bases not matched to a gene: 7. Germline V gene data show CDR1 as SGDLS and CDR2 as YYNGEE. The CDR3 loop reads CASSVLAGSIYEQYF. The CDR3 DNA reads as TGTGCCAGCAGCGTGTTAGCGGGGAGTATCTACGAGCAGTACTTC.

The rearrangement joins TRBV30 to TRBJ1-1; no clear D. CDR1 and CDR2 from the germline V gene are GTSNPN and SVGIG (reference sequence). The CDR3 loop spans 14 amino acids. Trimming removed 0 bases from V and 1 base from J, with 9 bases in between. This CDR3 reads CAWSVPGRNTEAFF. The CDR3 DNA reads TGTGCCTGGAGTGTACCCGGTAGGAACACTGAAGCTTTCTTT.

This chain uses TRBV9 with TRBJ1-2, with 8 bases identical to TRBD1. This CDR3 has 14 amino acids. The trim removed 0 bases at V and 4 bases at J, leaving 2 bases unmatched. Germline lookup yields CDR1 SGDLS and CDR2 YYNGEE. DNA of the CDR3: TGTGCCAGCAGCGTAGGGACAGGGACCTATGGCTACACCTTC. This gives the protein CASSVGTGTYGYTF.

J is TRBJ2-5 and V is TRBV5-4; tentative D call: TRBD1 (5 bases). The V gene's germline CDR1 is SGHNT and CDR2 YYREEE (reference sequence). Trimming stripped 0 bases from V and 2 bases from J, with 8 bases between. There are 14 residues in the CDR3. The CDR3 bases are TGTGCCAGCAGCTTGGGACAGACGCAAGAGACCCAGTACTTC. As protein: CASSLGQTQETQYF.

The gene calls are TRBV4-3 and TRBJ2-3; D unresolved. Germline V gene data show CDR1 as LGHNA and CDR2 as YSLEER. CDR3 length: 13 residues. Trimming took 1 base from V and 0 from J, leaving 2 bases between them. CDR3 bases: TGCGCCAGCAGCCAAGCTAGCACAGATACGCAGTATTTT. This sequence encodes CASSQASTDTQYF.

The chain employs TRBV6-4 and TRBJ2-3; 12 nucleotides agree with TRBD2. Germline V gene data show CDR1 as MRHNA and CDR2 as SNTAGT. This CDR3 has 14 residues. Trimming took 4 bases from V and 4 from J; bases not matched to a gene: 0. As DNA, the CDR3 is TGTGCCAGCAGTGGGACTAGCGGGGCAGATACGCAGTATTTT. Protein product: CASSGTSGADTQYF.

This rearrangement joins TRBV6-1 to TRBJ1-1; no clear D. Germline CDR1 MNHNS, CDR2 SASEGT. The CDR3 has 13 residues. Trimming took 6 bases from V and 4 from J, leaving 12 bases between them. CDR3 protein: CASREDGFTEAFF. The CDR3 DNA follows: TGTGCCAGCAGGGAGGACGGTTTCACTGAAGCTTTCTTT.

V gene TRBV5-5 combines with J gene TRBJ2-7; D perhaps matches TRBD1 (5 bases). V was shortened by 1 base and J by 2 bases, with 16 bases between the two germline ends. The CDR3 consists of 16 residues. The V gene's germline CDR1 is SGHKS and CDR2 YYEKEE (reference sequence). CDR3 coding DNA: TGTGCCAGCAGCTTGCCGCAGGGCCTCCGGGCCTACGAGCAGTACTTC. Translated: CASSLPQGLRAYEQYF.

The J gene is TRBJ2-7, the V gene TRBV7-2; 9 bases align to TRBD1. The V gene's germline CDR1 is SGHTA and CDR2 FQGNSA. V shed 3 bases, J shed 4 bases, and the junction held 7 bases outside the gene matches. There are 15 residues in the CDR3. CDR3 DNA: TGTGCCAGCAGCTTCTCCCGGGACAGGGCTTACGAGCAGTACTTC. It specifies CASSFSRDRAYEQYF.

The chain has TRBV4-1 and TRBJ1-2; TRBD1 matches at 7 bases. Germline lookup yields CDR1 MGHRA and CDR2 YSYEKL. CDR3 size: 18 residues. V lost 0 bases, J lost 0 bases, and 10 bases stayed unmatched. The CDR3 sequence is CASSQEGALRGPNYGYTF. The CDR3 DNA reads as TGCGCCAGCAGCCAAGAGGGGGCCCTGAGGGGGCCTAACTATGGCTACACCTTC.

V is TRBV19 and J is TRBJ1-5, with TRBD1 identical over 10 bases. The CDR3 length is 15 residues. V gave up 10 bases and J gave up 5 bases; unmatched junction bases: 11. From germline, CDR1 is LNHDA and CDR2 SQIVND (reference sequence). CDR3 DNA sequence: TGTGCCACCACCGCAGGGGACAGGGGATATCAGCCCCAGCATTTT. Protein sequence: CATTAGDRGYQPQHF.

V usage is TRBV19 and J usage is TRBJ2-3; the D gene is possibly TRBD1 (6 bases). In germline, CDR1 is LNHDA, CDR2 SQIVND (reference sequence). CDR3 length: 16 amino acids. Trimming stripped 3 bases from V and 1 base from J, with 14 bases between. The CDR3 spells CASSMMWPGGTDTQYF. The CDR3 DNA follows: TGTGCCAGTAGTATGATGTGGCCAGGGGGCACAGATACGCAGTATTTT.

The J gene is TRBJ1-4, the V gene TRBV28; TRBD1 might be the D (5 bases). The V gene's germline CDR1 is MDHEN and CDR2 SYDVKM. CDR3 size: 19 residues. Trimming removed 3 bases at V and 4 bases at J, with 24 bases between. CDR3 protein: CASSFRFQRRRGSNEKLFF. The CDR3 region has the DNA TGTGCCAGCAGTTTTCGGTTCCAGAGACGGCGGGGCAGTAATGAAAAACTGTTTTTT. Looking up the rest from reference TRBV28 and TRBJ1-4 gives the full variable domain: DVKVTQSSRYLVKRTGEKVFLECVQDMDHENMFWYRQDPGLGLRLIYFSYDVKMKEKGDIPEGYSVSREKKERFSLILESASTNQTSMYLCASSFRFQRRRGSNEKLFFGSGTQLSVL.

The V gene is TRBV12-5, the J gene TRBJ2-5; D possibly corresponds to TRBD1 (6 bases). The V gene lost 1 base and the J gene lost 5 bases, with 14 bases spanning the gap. Germline-derived CDR1 and CDR2 are LGHNT and FRNRAP. This CDR3 is 15 amino acids long. The CDR3 loop is CASGLGPDRRETQYF. CDR3 nucleotides: TGTGCTAGTGGTTTGGGCCCCGACAGGCGGGAGACCCAGTACTTC.

This sequence joins TRBV5-1 and TRBJ2-5; D unclear. The germline gives CDR1 SGHRS, CDR2 YFSETQ. The V end was cut by 1 base, the J end by 3 bases, with 13 bases between. The CDR3 has 15 amino acids. CDR3: CASSLTSSREETQYF. DNA for the CDR3: TGCGCCAGCAGCTTGACCTCCTCGAGAGAAGAGACCCAGTACTTC.

This clone came up once. This chain joins TRBV9 and TRBJ2-1, with a possible D match to TRBD1 (6 bases). The CDR3 is 14 residues long. CDR1 and CDR2 (germline): SGDLS, YYNGEE. V was clipped by 0 bases and J by 5 bases, with 9 bases between them. CDR3 nucleotide sequence: TGTGCCAGCAGCGTAGGGAACAGGGACAATGAGCAGTTCTTC. It encodes CASSVGNRDNEQFF.

The genes are TRBV11-2 and TRBJ1-6; D unclear. The CDR3 contains 14 residues. The V and J ends lost 5 bases and 4 bases respectively, with 9 bases between them. Per germline, CDR1 SGHAT and CDR2 FQNNGV. The CDR3 protein is CASSPRDYNSPLHF. For the CDR3, the DNA is TGTGCCAGCAGCCCAAGAGATTATAATTCACCCCTCCACTTT.

The chain is built from TRBV7-9 and TRBJ2-7, with 7 bases lining up with TRBD1. Losses at the gene ends were 2 bases for V and 5 bases for J; bases not matched to a gene: 6. The V gene's germline CDR1 is SEHNR and CDR2 FQNEAQ (reference sequence). The length of the CDR3 is 14 residues. The CDR3 protein is CASSLRGQGNEQYF. CDR3 nucleotides: TGTGCCAGCAGCTTAAGGGGGCAAGGTAACGAGCAGTACTTC.